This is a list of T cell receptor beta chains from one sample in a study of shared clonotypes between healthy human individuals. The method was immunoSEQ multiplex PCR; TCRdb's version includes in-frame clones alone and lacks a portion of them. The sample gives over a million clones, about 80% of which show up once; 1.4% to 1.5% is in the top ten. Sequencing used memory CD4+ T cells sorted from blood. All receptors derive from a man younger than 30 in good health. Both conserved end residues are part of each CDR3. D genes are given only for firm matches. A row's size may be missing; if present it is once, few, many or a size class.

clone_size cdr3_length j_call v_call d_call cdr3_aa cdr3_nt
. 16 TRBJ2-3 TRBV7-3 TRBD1 CASSLRGTGGGDTQYF TGTGCCAGCAGCTTACGCGGGACAGGGGGCGGAGATACGCAGTATTTT
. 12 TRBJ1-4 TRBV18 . CASSRKGEKLFF TGTGCCAGCTCGCGGAAGGGTGAAAAACTGTTTTTT
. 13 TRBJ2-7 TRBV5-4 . CASSPTGRPEQYF TGTGCCAGCAGCCCGACCGGGAGACCCGAGCAGTACTTC
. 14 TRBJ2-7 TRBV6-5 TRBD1 CASSDRGLGYEQYF TGTGCCAGCAGTGACAGGGGGCTTGGTTACGAGCAGTACTTC
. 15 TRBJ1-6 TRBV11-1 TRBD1 CASSLNRDSNSPLHF TGTGCCAGCAGCTTAAACCGGGACAGTAATTCACCCCTCCACTTT
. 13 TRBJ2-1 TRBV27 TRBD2 CASKASGWLEQFF TGTGCCAGCAAAGCTAGCGGATGGCTTGAGCAGTTCTTC
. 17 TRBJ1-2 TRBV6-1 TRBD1 CASSAPGQGYFRDGYTF TGTGCCAGCAGTGCCCCGGGACAGGGATATTTTCGGGATGGCTACACCTTC
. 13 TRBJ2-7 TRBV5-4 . CASRDSSSYEQYF TGTGCCAGCAGGGACAGTAGCTCCTACGAGCAGTACTTC
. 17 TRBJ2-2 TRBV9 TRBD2 CASSVDSGSWNTGELFF TGTGCCAGCAGCGTTGATAGCGGGAGTTGGAACACCGGGGAGCTGTTTTTT
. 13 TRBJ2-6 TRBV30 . CACQGSGANVLTF TGTGCCTGCCAGGGGTCTGGGGCCAACGTCCTGACTTTC
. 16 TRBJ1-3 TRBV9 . CASSARGGSTGNTIYF TGTGCCAGCAGCGCGCGCGGGGGGTCGACTGGAAACACCATATATTTT
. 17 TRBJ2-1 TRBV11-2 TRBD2 CASSPRSSGTVYNEQFF TGTGCCAGCAGCCCACGGTCTAGCGGGACCGTCTACAATGAGCAGTTCTTC
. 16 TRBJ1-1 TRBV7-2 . CASSLRAGLGNTEAFF TGTGCCAGCAGCCTCCGGGCCGGGCTCGGGAACACTGAAGCTTTCTTT
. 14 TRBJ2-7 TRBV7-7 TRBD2 CASSPGTSGSEQYF TGTGCTAGCAGCCCTGGGACTAGCGGAAGCGAGCAGTACTTC
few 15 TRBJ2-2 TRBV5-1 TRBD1 CASSPSTGGAGELFF TGCGCCAGCAGCCCTTCGACAGGGGGCGCTGGGGAGCTGTTTTTT
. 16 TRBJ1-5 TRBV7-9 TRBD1 CASSLDGRGYNQPQHF TGTGCCAGCAGCTTAGACGGCAGGGGGTACAATCAGCCCCAGCATTTT
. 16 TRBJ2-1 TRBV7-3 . CASSLFPTSFDNEQFF TGTGCCAGCAGCTTATTTCCCACTAGCTTCGACAATGAGCAGTTCTTC
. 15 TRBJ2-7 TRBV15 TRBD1 CATSRPGQGYYEQYF TGTGCCACCAGCAGGCCCGGACAGGGCTACTACGAGCAGTACTTC
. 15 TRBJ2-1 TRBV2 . CASSVPKRVYNEQFF TGTGCCAGCAGTGTCCCGAAGCGGGTTTACAATGAGCAGTTCTTC
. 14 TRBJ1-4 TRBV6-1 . CASSEVGGREKLFF TGTGCCAGCAGTGAAGTGGGGGGACGGGAAAAACTGTTTTTT
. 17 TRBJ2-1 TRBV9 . CASSVDPQLGSYNEQFF TGTGCCAGCAGCGTAGACCCCCAACTAGGGTCCTACAATGAGCAGTTCTTC
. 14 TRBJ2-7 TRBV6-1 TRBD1 CASSPGQGANEQYF TGTGCCAGCAGCCCGGGACAGGGGGCAAATGAGCAGTACTTC
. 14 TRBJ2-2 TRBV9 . CASSVEVNTGELFF TGTGCCAGCAGCGTAGAGGTGAACACCGGGGAGCTGTTTTTT
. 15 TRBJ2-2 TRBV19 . CASSTSRGNTGELFF TGTGCCAGTAGTACCTCTCGGGGGAACACCGGGGAGCTGTTTTTT
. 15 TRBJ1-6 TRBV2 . CASNPRGQFNSPLHF TGTGCCAGCAACCCCCGAGGACAGTTTAATTCACCCCTCCACTTT
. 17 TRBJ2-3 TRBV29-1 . CSVRTSAPRTSTDTQYF TGCAGCGTGCGAACTAGTGCACCCCGAACTAGCACAGATACGCAGTATTTT
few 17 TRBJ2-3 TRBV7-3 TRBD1 CASSLTRDRGSTDTQYF TGTGCCAGCAGCTTAACGCGGGACAGGGGGTCCACAGATACGCAGTATTTT
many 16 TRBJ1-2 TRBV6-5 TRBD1 CASSYTRTGGSYGYTF TGTGCCAGCAGTTACACCCGGACAGGGGGGTCCTATGGCTACACCTTC
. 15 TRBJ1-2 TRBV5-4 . CASSPKTGSNYGYTF TGTGCCAGCAGCCCAAAGACAGGATCAAACTATGGCTACACCTTC
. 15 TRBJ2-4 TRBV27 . CASSFTSTRGNIQYF TGTGCCAGCAGTTTCACTAGCACCAGGGGGAACATTCAGTACTTC
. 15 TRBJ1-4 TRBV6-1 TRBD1 CASRTFGTGGEKLFF TGTGCCAGCCGAACGTTCGGGACAGGTGGAGAAAAACTGTTTTTT
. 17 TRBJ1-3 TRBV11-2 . CASSLDLSGGSGNTIYF TGTGCCAGCAGCTTAGATCTCTCAGGAGGCTCTGGAAACACCATATATTTT
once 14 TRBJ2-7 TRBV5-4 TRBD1 CASSWGQSPYEQYF TGTGCCAGCAGCTGGGGACAGTCACCCTACGAGCAGTACTTC
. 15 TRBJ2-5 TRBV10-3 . CAISELPSGTETQYF TGTGCCATCAGTGAATTACCTAGTGGCACGGAGACCCAGTACTTC
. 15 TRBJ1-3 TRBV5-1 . CASSLAGYEGNTIYF TGCGCCAGCAGCTTGGCGGGGTACGAGGGAAACACCATATATTTT
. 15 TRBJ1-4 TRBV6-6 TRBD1 CASSPTGGLNEKLFF TGTGCCAGCAGTCCTACAGGGGGGCTAAATGAAAAACTGTTTTTT
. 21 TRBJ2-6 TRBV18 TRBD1 CASSPLEPLDRVLSGANVLTF TGTGCCAGCTCACCATTGGAGCCGTTGGACAGGGTGCTCTCTGGGGCCAACGTCCTGACTTTC
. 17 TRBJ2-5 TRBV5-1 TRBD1 CASSFDSGGAGQETQYF TGCGCCAGCAGCTTCGACTCAGGGGGCGCGGGCCAAGAGACCCAGTACTTC
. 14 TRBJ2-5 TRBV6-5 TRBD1 CASSSWDRKETQYF TGTGCCAGCAGTTCTTGGGACAGAAAAGAGACCCAGTACTTC
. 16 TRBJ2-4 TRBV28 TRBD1 CASSSRQGGSQNIQYF TGTGCCAGCAGTTCCCGACAGGGGGGGTCCCAAAACATTCAGTACTTC
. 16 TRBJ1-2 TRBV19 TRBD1 CASSRGQNLANYGYTF TGTGCCAGTAGTAGGGGACAGAATTTAGCCAACTATGGCTACACCTTC
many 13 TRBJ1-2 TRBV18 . CASSPPVGDGYTF TGTGCCAGCTCACCACCGGTCGGAGATGGCTACACCTTC
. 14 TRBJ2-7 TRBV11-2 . CASSFGQSRYEQYF TGTGCCAGCAGCTTCGGACAGAGCAGATACGAGCAGTACTTC
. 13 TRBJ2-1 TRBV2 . CASSEIMRDEQFF TGTGCCAGCTCAGAGATTATGCGGGATGAGCAGTTCTTC